The 20 T cell receptor beta chains below come from one sample, sequenced in a study of blood T cell repertoires in COVID-19. This table comes from immunoSEQ multiplex PCR, and its TCRdb copy is limited to in-frame clones, with some not included. The sample has some 70,000 clones; about 80% are singletons. The sequencing input was peripheral blood. These receptors were obtained from an older woman with acute or convalescent COVID-19.

This chain links TRBV6-5 with TRBJ1-1; the match to TRBD1 covers 10 bases. Germline V gene data show CDR1 as MNHEY and CDR2 as SVGAGI. After removal of 8 bases from V and 5 bases from J, the junction contained 8 bases not matched to a gene. CDR3 length equals 14 residues. CDR3 bases: TGTGCCAGCCTCCGGGACAGGGGTACTACTGAAGCTTTCTTT. Amino acid sequence: CASLRDRGTTEAFF.

The chain employs TRBV27 and TRBJ1-1; 8 nucleotides match TRBD1. V lost 2 bases to trimming and J lost 4 bases; unmatched junction nucleotides: 9. CDR1 is MNHEY, CDR2 SMNVEV, per germline (reference sequence). The CDR3 totals 16 residues. In DNA form, the CDR3 reads TGTGCCAGCAGTTTAACCCAGGGGGCTAGGGGCACTGAAGCTTTCTTT. Translated: CASSLTQGARGTEAFF.

The chain employs TRBV9 and TRBJ1-4; 7 nucleotides agree with TRBD1. This CDR3 has 15 residues. CDR1 is SGDLS, CDR2 YYNGEE, per germline. V shed 4 bases and J 7 bases; nucleotides not matched to a gene: 10. The CDR3 sequence: CASSPGAGGFEKLFF. In nucleotides, the CDR3 is TGTGCCAGCAGCCCGGGGGCAGGGGGTTTTGAAAAACTGTTTTTT. The whole variable domain, filled in from reference TRBV9 and TRBJ1-4, reads DSGVTQTPKHLITATGQRVTLRCSPRSGDLSVYWYQQSLDQGLQFLIQYYNGEERAKGNILERFSAQQFPDLHSELNLSSLELGDSALYFCASSPGAGGFEKLFFGSGTQLSVL.

The V call is TRBV27, the J call TRBJ1-6; no definite D call. The CDR3 covers 16 residues. CDR1 and CDR2 (germline): MNHEY, SMNVEV (reference sequence). The V end was cut by 2 bases, the J end by 0 bases, with 8 bases between. The CDR3 bases are TGTGCCAGCAGTTTAAAAGGGAGCTCCTATAATTCACCCCTCCACTTT. Protein: CASSLKGSSYNSPLHF.

The V and J genes are TRBV9 and TRBJ2-1, with D possibly matching TRBD2 (6 bases). CDR3 length equals 14 residues. V lost 4 bases and J lost 5, with 13 bases in between. Germline V gene lookup returns CDR1 SGDLS and CDR2 YYNGEE. CDR3 sequence reads: CASSPLSGNNEQFF. The CDR3 coding sequence is TGTGCCAGCAGCCCGCTTAGCGGCAACAATGAGCAGTTCTTC.

This clone appeared a few times. The rearrangement uses TRBV18 and TRBJ1-1; D is undetermined. V shed 3 bases and J shed 0 bases, with 17 bases lying between them. CDR3 length equals 17 residues. Germline V gene data show CDR1 as KGHSH and CDR2 as LQKENI. CDR3 sequence: CASSPGTGQQMNTEAFF. For the CDR3, the DNA is TGTGCCAGCTCACCCGGTACGGGTCAGCAAATGAACACTGAAGCTTTCTTT.

This chain connects TRBV11-3 to TRBJ2-2; unclear D gene. The germline V gene has CDR1 SGHNT and CDR2 YENEEA. V dropped 6 bases and J dropped 2 bases, with 7 bases sitting between them. This CDR3 has 13 amino acids. CDR3 nucleotides: TGTGCCAGCAGGCCAAGCAACACCGGGGAGCTGTTTTTT. Its protein is CASRPSNTGELFF.

This rearrangement joins TRBV7-3 to TRBJ2-1, with a tentative D call TRBD2 (6 bases). V lost 6 bases and J 8 bases, leaving 20 bases between the germline ends. Germline V CDR1 and CDR2: SGHTA, FQGTGA. The CDR3 loop spans 15 amino acids. This chain's CDR3 is CASRSGGSNSDEQFF. The CDR3 coding sequence is TGTGCCAGCAGGTCCGGGGGAAGTAACTCGGATGAGCAGTTCTTC.

This clone came up a few times. The V call is TRBV6-5, the J call TRBJ2-1; D perhaps matches TRBD1 (5 bases). Trimming stripped 7 bases from V and 6 bases from J, with 16 bases between. This CDR3 comprises 14 residues. The germline V gene encodes CDR1 MNHEY and CDR2 SVGAGI. The CDR3 here is CASKGVSDFNEQFF. CDR3 nucleotide sequence: TGTGCCAGCAAAGGGGTATCGGATTTCAATGAGCAGTTCTTC.

The gene calls are TRBV10-3 and TRBJ2-2, with 9 nucleotides matching TRBD2. The length of the CDR3 is 14 residues. Per germline, CDR1 ENHRY and CDR2 SYGVKD. V lost 10 bases, J lost 4 bases, and 7 bases stayed unmatched. CDR3 DNA: TGTGCCACCACGCGCGGGAGGGCCACCGGGGAGCTGTTTTTT. Translated, it gives CATTRGRATGELFF.

The chain has TRBV10-3 and TRBJ2-7; D gene uncertain. Germline CDR1 is ENHRY and CDR2 is SYGVKD. The CDR3 has 12 amino acids. V shed 10 bases and J shed 0 bases, with 10 bases lying between them. As DNA, the CDR3 is TGTGCCACCAGCCCCAGCTCCTACGAGCAGTACTTC. Translated, it gives CATSPSSYEQYF.

The chain combines TRBV12-3 or TRBV12-4 with TRBJ2-1; possible D gene TRBD1, 5 bases. V lost 6 bases and J 9 bases, leaving 12 bases between the germline ends. This CDR3 region has 12 residues. The CDR3 coding sequence is TGTGCCAGCAGACTAACAAGGGGTGAGCAGTTCTTC. Translated, it gives CASRLTRGEQFF.

The table lists this clone with a count of one. This sequence joins TRBV5-1 and TRBJ1-3; D is perhaps TRBD1 (5 bases). The V gene's germline CDR1 is SGHRS and CDR2 YFSETQ. V was trimmed by 1 base and J by 2 bases, leaving 16 bases between them. The CDR3 runs 17 residues. In DNA form, the CDR3 reads TGCGCCAGCAGCTTGAATGGGGGAGGGTCCCCTGGAAACACCATATATTTT. It is translated as CASSLNGGGSPGNTIYF.

This rearrangement joins TRBV4-3 to TRBJ2-6; no firm D call. The germline V and J ends were trimmed by 1 base and 2 bases, with 9 bases remaining between them. CDR3 length equals 16 residues. Germline CDR1 LGHNA, CDR2 YSLEER. The CDR3 DNA reads TGCGCCAGCAGCCAAGGAAGAAGCCCTGGGGCCAACGTCCTGACTTTC. Translation gives CASSQGRSPGANVLTF.

The genes are TRBV9 and TRBJ2-5, with a possible D match to TRBD1 (6 bases). There are 14 residues in the CDR3. CDR1 and CDR2 (germline): SGDLS, YYNGEE. Trimming cost V 6 bases and J 4 bases, with 16 bases left between them. CDR3 sequence (DNA): TGTGCCAGCACCGAGGGACAATTCGGAGAGACCCAGTACTTC. It codes for CASTEGQFGETQYF.

The V gene is TRBV6-1, the J gene TRBJ2-1, with 9 bases matching TRBD1. V lost 2 bases to trimming and J lost 15 bases; unmatched junction nucleotides: 8. Germline V gene data show CDR1 as MNHNS and CDR2 as SASEGT. The length of the CDR3 is 13 residues. CDR3 region: CASSEIVTGGGFF. The CDR3 coding sequence is TGTGCCAGCAGTGAAATCGTTACAGGGGGCGGGTTCTTC.

This clone was recorded once. The rearrangement links TRBV27 to TRBJ2-7, with 7 bases that match TRBD2. V dropped 7 bases and J dropped 0; count of bases not matched to a gene: 6. The CDR3 is 14 residues long. Per germline, CDR1 MNHEY and CDR2 SMNVEV (reference sequence). Here the CDR3 reads CASTPGGFSYEQYF. For the CDR3, the DNA is TGTGCCAGCACCCCCGGGGGGTTCTCCTACGAGCAGTACTTC.

This clone has only a few counts. The genes are TRBV19 and TRBJ1-6, with D tentatively TRBD1 (5 bases). The germline CDR1 and CDR2 sequences are LNHDA and SQIVND (reference sequence). Trimming took off 5 bases at V and 4 bases at J, with 18 bases between the two ends. The CDR3 totals 17 residues. The DNA of the CDR3 is TGTGCCAGTAGTCTCCAAGAACAGGAAGGATATAATTCACCCCTCCACTTT. It yields the protein CASSLQEQEGYNSPLHF.

In this sample, this clone turned up a few times. This chain links TRBV30 with TRBJ1-3, with D possibly TRBD1 on 6 matching bases. The CDR3 extends over 13 amino acids. Trimming took 7 bases from V and 6 from J, leaving 16 bases between them. Germline lookup yields CDR1 GTSNPN and CDR2 SVGIG (reference sequence). CDR3: CAFSGGAVNTIYF. The CDR3 DNA is TGTGCCTTTTCGGGGGGCGCGGTAAACACCATATATTTT.

J is TRBJ1-5 and V is TRBV5-1; D not certain. CDR1 SGHRS and CDR2 YFSETQ come from the germline V gene. V dropped 6 bases and J dropped 4 bases, with 11 bases sitting between them. The CDR3 length is 13 residues. The CDR3 protein is CASKDGENQPQHF. CDR3 bases: TGCGCCAGCAAGGACGGGGAAAATCAGCCCCAGCATTTT.